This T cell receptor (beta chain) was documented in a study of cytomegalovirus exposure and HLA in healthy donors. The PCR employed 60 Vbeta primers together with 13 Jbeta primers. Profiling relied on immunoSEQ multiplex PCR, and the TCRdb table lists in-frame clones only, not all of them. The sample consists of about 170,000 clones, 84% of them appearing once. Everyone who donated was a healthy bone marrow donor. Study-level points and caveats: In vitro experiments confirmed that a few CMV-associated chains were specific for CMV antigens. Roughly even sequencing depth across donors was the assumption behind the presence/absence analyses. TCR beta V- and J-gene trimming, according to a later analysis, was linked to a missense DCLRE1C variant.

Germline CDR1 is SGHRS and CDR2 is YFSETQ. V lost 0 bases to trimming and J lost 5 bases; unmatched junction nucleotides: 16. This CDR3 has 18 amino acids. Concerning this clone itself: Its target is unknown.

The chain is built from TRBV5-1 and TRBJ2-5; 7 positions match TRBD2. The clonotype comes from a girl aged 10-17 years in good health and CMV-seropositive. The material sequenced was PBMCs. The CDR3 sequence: CASSLVGLVSGRWETQYF. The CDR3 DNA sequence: TGCGCCAGCAGCTTGGTTGGACTAGTATCCGGGCGGTGGGAGACCCAGTACTTC.